Many counts were recorded for the clone carrying this T cell receptor (beta chain). Its antigen is currently unknown. The sample comes from a study of T cell repertoires in cytomegalovirus infection. Study-wide background: Through public TCR beta signatures, both CMV infection and matching HLA type were indicated. Study-level points and caveats: CMV-specific TCR beta clonotypes restricted by HLA-C dominated the ex vivo response. Cumulative frequency of public TCR beta families picked out carriers of CMV plus the relevant HLA.

Trimming removed 0 bases from V and 4 bases from J, with 6 bases in between. CDR3 size: 13 residues. Per germline, CDR1 SGHTA and CDR2 FQGNSA. One entry per CDR3 protein, called by TCRdb with MiXCR from the reads. The table has 560,000 or so distinct CDR3 sequences, about 17% seen once. This rearrangement joins TRBV7-2 to TRBJ1-2, with a tentative D call TRBD1 (5 bases). The sample comprised CD8+ T cells from PBMCs. This receptor was identified in a human donor in good health (CMV status not recorded). Some clones in this sample may be carry-over from other donors' samples. The CDR3 DNA reads as TGTGCCAGCAGCTTAGCGGGACTCTATGGCTACACCTTC. Protein: CASSLAGLYGYTF.